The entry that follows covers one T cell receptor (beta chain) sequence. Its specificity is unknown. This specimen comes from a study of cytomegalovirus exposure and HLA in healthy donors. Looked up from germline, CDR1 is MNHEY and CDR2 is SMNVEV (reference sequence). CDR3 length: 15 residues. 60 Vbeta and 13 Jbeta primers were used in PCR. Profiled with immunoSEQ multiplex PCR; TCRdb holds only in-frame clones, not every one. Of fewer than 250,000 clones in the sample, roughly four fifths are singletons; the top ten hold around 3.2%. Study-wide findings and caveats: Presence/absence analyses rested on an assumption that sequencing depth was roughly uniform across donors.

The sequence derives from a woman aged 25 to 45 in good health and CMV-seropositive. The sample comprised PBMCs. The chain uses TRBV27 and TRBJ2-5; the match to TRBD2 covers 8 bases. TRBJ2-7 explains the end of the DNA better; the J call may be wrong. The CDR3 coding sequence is TGTGCCAGCAGCACCAGCGGGAGTCATAGTAGCGAGCAGTACTTC. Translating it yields CASSTSGSHSSEQYF.